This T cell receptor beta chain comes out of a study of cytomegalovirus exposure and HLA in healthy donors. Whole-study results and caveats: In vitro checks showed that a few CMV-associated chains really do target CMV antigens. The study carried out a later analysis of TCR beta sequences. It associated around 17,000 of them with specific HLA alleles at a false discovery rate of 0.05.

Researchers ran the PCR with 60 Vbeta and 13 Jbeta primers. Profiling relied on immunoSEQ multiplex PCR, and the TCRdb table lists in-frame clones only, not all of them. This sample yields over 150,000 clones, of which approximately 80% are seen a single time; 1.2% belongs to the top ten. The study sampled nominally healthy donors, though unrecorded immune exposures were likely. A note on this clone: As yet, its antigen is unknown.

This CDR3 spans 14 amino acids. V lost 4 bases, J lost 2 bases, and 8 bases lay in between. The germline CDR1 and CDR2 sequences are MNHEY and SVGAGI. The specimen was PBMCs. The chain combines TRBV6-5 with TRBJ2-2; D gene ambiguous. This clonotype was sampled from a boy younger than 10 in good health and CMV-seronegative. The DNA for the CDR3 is TGTGCCAGCAGTTGGCGACTCAACACCGGGGAGCTGTTTTTT. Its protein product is CASSWRLNTGELFF.